This T cell receptor (beta chain) was identified in a study of T-cell reconstitution after alpha-beta-depleted transplantation in children. This clonotype was counted many times. Molecular barcoding with unique molecular identifiers was used for the TCRbeta library. TCRdb processed the PCR reads anew with MiXCR; each CDR3 protein has one entry. The table lists approximately 640,000 distinct CDR3 sequences, roughly 15% of them singletons. CDR3 length equals 14 residues. The V end was cut by 4 bases, the J end by 6 bases, with 15 bases between. The gene calls are TRBV12-3 or TRBV12-4 and TRBJ1-1; no clear D gene. The TCR comes from a human donor who donated a stem cell graft to a child with acute myeloid leukemia. Sequenced here: PBMCs from the stem cell graft donor, sampled from the stem cell graft. CDR3 residues: CASSSAPVGAEAFF. The CDR3 coding sequence is TGTGCCAGCAGTTCCGCCCCTGTTGGCGCTGAAGCTTTCTTT.